This TCR beta chain appears in the sequencing data of a study of T cell repertoires in cytomegalovirus infection. From the reads, TCRdb called clonotypes with MiXCR, one entry per CDR3 protein. Among roughly 500,000 distinct CDR3 sequences, 16% were seen once, and the ten largest hold around 25%. Whole-study findings and limits: Cumulative frequency of public TCR beta families picked out carriers of CMV plus the relevant HLA. Dominating the ex vivo response were HLA-C-restricted CMV-specific TCR beta clonotypes.

Germline V gene data show CDR1 as KGHDR and CDR2 as SFDVKD. The length of the CDR3 is 15 residues. As to this clonotype: Its antigen remains unidentified. Relative to the germline gene, one junction end is altered; a read error may explain this.

The specimen was CD8+ T cells from PBMCs. The chain has TRBV24-1 and TRBJ1-5; 7 bases line up with TRBD1. The TCR comes from a human donor in good health (CMV status not recorded). Some clones in this sample may be carry-over from other donors' samples. In DNA, the CDR3 is TGTACCACCAGTGATTTCAGAGGGGGCCGGCAGCCCCAGCATTTT. This translates into CTTSDFRGGRQPQHF.